This TCR beta chain was captured in a study of T cell responses to AZD1222 COVID-19 vaccine. Clones were read by immunoSEQ multiplex PCR, and TCRdb kept only the in-frame ones, dropping some. Of 100,000 to 150,000 clones listed, 88% are singletons. This CDR3 is 15 amino acids long. CDR1 is MNHEY, CDR2 SMNVEV, per germline (reference sequence). V gave up 2 bases and J gave up 2 bases, with 7 bases separating them. The source of this sequence is an adult in good health. The chain recombines TRBV27 with TRBJ2-6; D call uncertain. The starting material was peripheral blood, obtained on day 0 of AZD1222 vaccination. The CDR3 sequence: CASSLGQTGANVLTF. CDR3 in DNA: TGTGCCAGCAGTTTAGGTCAGACTGGGGCCAACGTCCTGACTTTC.